This record covers a single T cell receptor beta chain. Its antigen is still unknown. The CDR3 consists of 18 residues. V was cut by 1 base and J by 1 base, with 19 bases left in between. Germline V gives CDR1 SEHNR, CDR2 FQNEAQ (reference sequence). These data are taken from a study of cytomegalovirus exposure and HLA in healthy donors. General study findings and limits: CMV antigen specificity of a few CMV-associated chains was confirmed in vitro.

Data came from immunoSEQ multiplex PCR; TCRdb stores just in-frame clones and leaves some out. The data show approximately 70,000 clones, about 93% seen once. These donors were members of the approximately 120-subject validation cohort, a group separate from the approximately 700-subject first cohort. The sequence derives from a woman between 18 and 29 years old in good health and CMV-seronegative. The sequenced sample was PBMCs. The V and J genes are TRBV7-9 and TRBJ1-2; tentative D call: TRBD1 (6 bases). The CDR3 nucleotides read TGTGCCAGCAGCTTAGTCCTGGAATCAGGGGTACTTAACTATGGCTACACCTTC. Translating gives CASSLVLESGVLNYGYTF.